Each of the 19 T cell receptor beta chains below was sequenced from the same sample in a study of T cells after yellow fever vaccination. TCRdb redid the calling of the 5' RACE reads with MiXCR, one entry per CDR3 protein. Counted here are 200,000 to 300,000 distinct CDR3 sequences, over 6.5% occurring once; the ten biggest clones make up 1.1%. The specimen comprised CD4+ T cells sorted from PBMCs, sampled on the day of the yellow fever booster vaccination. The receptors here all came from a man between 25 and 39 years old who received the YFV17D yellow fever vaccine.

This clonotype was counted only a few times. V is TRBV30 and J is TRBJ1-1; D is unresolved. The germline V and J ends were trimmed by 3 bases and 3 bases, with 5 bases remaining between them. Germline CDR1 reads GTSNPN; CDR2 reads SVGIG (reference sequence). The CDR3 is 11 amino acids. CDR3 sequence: CAWRGYTEAFF. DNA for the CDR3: TGTGCCTGGAGGGGCTACACTGAAGCTTTCTTT. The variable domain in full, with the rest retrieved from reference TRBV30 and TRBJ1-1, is SQTIHQWPATLVQPVGSPLSLECTVEGTSNPNLYWYRQAAGRGLQLLFYSVGIGQISSEVPQNLSASRPQDRQFILSSKKLLLSDSGFYLCAWRGYTEAFFGQGTRLTVV.

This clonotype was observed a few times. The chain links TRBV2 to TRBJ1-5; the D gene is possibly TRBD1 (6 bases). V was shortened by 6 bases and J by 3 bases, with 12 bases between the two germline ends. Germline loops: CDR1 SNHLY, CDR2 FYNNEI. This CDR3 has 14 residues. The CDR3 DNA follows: TGTGCCAGCAGCATAGGACAGAACAATCAGCCCCAGCATTTT. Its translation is CASSIGQNNQPQHF.

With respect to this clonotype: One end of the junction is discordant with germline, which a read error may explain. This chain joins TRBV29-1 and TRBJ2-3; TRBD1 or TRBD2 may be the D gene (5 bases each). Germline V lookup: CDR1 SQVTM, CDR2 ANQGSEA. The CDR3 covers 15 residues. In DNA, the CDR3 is TGCAGCCTCTCTAGAGGGCAGGGAATAGCAGATGCGCAGTATTTT. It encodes CSLSRGQGIADAQYF.

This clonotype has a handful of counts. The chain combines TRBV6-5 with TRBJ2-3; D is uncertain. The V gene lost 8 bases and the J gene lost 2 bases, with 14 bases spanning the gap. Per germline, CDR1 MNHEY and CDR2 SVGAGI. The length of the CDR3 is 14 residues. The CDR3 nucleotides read TGTGCCAGCGAGATACACCGGCACACAGATACGCAGTATTTT. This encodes CASEIHRHTDTQYF.

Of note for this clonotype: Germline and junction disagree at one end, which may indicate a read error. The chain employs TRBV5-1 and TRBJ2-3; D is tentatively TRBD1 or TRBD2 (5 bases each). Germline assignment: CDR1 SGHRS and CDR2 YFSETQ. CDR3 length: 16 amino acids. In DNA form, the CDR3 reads TGCGCCAGCAGCCCCCAGGGAGAACCAGACACAGATACGCTGTATTTT. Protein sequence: CASSPQGEPDTDTLYF.

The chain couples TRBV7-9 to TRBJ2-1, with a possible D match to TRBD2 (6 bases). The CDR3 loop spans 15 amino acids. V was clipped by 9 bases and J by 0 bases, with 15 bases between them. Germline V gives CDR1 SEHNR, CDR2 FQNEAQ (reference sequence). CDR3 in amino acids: CARSPGLVSYNEQFF. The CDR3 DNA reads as TGTGCCAGGAGCCCGGGACTCGTCTCCTACAATGAGCAGTTCTTC.

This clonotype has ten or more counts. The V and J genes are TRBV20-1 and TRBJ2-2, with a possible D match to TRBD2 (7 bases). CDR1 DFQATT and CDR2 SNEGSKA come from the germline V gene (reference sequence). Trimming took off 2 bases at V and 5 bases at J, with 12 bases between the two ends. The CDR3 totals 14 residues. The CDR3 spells CSARQGGGTGELFF. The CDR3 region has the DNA TGCAGTGCTAGACAGGGAGGGGGTACCGGGGAGCTGTTTTTT.

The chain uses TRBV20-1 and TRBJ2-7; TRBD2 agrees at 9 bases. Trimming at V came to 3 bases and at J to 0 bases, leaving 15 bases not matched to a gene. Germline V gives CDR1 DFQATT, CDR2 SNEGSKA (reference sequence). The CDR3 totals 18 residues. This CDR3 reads CSARLEAGGLASSYEQYF. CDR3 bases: TGCAGTGCTAGGTTGGAAGCGGGAGGACTCGCGAGCTCCTACGAGCAGTACTTC.

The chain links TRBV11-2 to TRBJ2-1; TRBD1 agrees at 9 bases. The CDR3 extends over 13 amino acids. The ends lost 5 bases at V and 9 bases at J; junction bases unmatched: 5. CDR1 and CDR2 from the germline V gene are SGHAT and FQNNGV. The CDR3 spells CASSQQGAAEQFF. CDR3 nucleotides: TGTGCCAGCAGCCAACAGGGGGCGGCTGAGCAGTTCTTC.

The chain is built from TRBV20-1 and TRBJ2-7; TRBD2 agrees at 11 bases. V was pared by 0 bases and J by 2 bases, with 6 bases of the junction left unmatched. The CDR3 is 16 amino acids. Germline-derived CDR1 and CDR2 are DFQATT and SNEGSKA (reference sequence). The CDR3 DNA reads TGCAGTGCTAGAGATTCGGCTAGCGGGAGGACCTACGAGCAGTACTTC. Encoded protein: CSARDSASGRTYEQYF.

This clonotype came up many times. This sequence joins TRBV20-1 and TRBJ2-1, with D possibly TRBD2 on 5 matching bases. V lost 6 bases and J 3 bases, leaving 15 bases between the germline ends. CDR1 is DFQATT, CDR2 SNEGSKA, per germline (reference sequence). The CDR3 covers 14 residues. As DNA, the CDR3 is TGCAGTGCCGGTCGGGGTAGTGGCTACAATGAGCAGTTCTTC. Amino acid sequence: CSAGRGSGYNEQFF.

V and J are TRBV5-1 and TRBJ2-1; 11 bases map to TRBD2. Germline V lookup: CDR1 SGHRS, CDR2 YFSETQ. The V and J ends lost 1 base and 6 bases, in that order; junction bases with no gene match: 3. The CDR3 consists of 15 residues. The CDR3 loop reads CASSLRTSGGNEQFF. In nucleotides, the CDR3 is TGCGCCAGCAGCTTGCGCACTAGCGGGGGCAATGAGCAGTTCTTC.

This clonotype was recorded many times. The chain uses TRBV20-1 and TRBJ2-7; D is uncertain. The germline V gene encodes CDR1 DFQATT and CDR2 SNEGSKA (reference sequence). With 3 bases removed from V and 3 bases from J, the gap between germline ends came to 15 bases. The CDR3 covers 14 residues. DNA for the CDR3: TGCAGTGCTAGGGATTACAGTTTGAACTACGAGCAGTACTTC. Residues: CSARDYSLNYEQYF.

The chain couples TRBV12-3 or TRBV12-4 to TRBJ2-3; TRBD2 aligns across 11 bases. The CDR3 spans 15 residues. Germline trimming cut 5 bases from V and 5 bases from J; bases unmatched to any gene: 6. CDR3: CASSTTSGSGDTQYF. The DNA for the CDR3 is TGTGCCAGCAGTACTACTAGCGGGAGTGGAGATACGCAGTATTTT.

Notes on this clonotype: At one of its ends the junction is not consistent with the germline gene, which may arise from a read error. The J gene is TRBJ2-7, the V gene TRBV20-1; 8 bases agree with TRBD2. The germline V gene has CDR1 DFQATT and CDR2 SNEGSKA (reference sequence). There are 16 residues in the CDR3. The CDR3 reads CCARDMRAGGIDEQYF. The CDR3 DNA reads TGCTGTGCTAGAGATATGAGGGCGGGAGGAATCGACGAGCAGTACTTC.

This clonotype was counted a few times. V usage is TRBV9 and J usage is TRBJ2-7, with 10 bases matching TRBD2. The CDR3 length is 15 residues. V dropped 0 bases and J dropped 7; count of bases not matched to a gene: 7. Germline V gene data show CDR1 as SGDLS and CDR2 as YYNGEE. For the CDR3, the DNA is TGTGCCAGCAGCGTAGAAGCGGGAGGGCCTAGTGAGCAGTACTTC. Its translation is CASSVEAGGPSEQYF.

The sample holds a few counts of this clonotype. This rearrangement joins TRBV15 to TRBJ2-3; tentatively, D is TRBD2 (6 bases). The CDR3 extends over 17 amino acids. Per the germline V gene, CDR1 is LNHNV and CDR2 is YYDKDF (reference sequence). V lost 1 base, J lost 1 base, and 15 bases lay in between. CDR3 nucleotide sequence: TGTGCCACCAGCAGAGCTGTTGGGGGGTTCGGCACAGATACGCAGTATTTT. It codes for CATSRAVGGFGTDTQYF.

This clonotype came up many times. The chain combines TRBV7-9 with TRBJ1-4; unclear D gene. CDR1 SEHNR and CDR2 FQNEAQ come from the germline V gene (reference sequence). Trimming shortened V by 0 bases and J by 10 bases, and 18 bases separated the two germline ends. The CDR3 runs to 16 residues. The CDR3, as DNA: TGTGCCAGCAGCTTAGCGTTGGCCGACGGCGGTCGAAAACTGTTTTTT. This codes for CASSLALADGGRKLFF.

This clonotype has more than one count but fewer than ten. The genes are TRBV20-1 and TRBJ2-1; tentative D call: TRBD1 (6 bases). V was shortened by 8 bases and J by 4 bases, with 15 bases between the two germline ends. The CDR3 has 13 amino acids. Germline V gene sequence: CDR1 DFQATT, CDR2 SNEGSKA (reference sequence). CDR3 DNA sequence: TGCAGTACCCCCGGGGACAAGTACAATGAGCAGTTCTTC. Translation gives CSTPGDKYNEQFF.